This T cell receptor beta chain was found in a study of shared clonotypes between healthy human individuals. General observations from the study: What limited the represented genetic and exposure-history diversity was the small number of donors. Non-shared clonotypes displayed generation probabilities falling below those of clonotypes present in all four donors.

In the source study's methods: Because ImmunoSEQ provided only junction sequences with no quality scores, the filtering differed. Sequenced by immunoSEQ multiplex PCR; TCRdb stores in-frame clones only, minus some. V and J calls and clone size are as listed in that table; D and trimming were resolved from the DNA. The table has approximately 810,000 clones, 92% seen once. Comments on this clone: Its antigen is still unknown.

Naive-designated CD8 cells lacked CD45RO, were positively enriched for CCR7, and omitted terminally differentiated effector memory CD45RA+ cells. Donors had no recently reported acute infections or vaccinations and were HIV-negative. The CDR3 runs to 16 residues. CDR1 is SGHAT and CDR2 is FQNNGV in the germline V gene. Trimming removed 4 bases from V and 3 bases from J; junction bases left unmatched: 5. This chain joins TRBV11-2 and TRBJ2-2, with 10 bases lining up with TRBD1. The source of this sequence is a man aged 25-40 years in good health. Sequenced sample: naive CD8+ T cells sorted from blood. The CDR3 reads CASSSRQGAHTGELFF. DNA of the CDR3: TGTGCCAGCAGCTCCCGACAGGGGGCTCACACCGGGGAGCTGTTTTTT.